Shown below are 16 T cell receptor beta chains from a single sample sequenced in a study of vaccination and CD4 T cells after COVID-19 (dated by TCRdb to between 2022 and 2023). The protocol used for the library was PCR. Sequencing took place on an Illumina iSeq 100. At the Johns Hopkins FTIC core, DNA from the cultured CD4+ T cells underwent TCR sequencing with the Oncomine TCR Beta short-read assay. Through fastp at Q25 and MiXCR, TCRdb rebuilt clones from the public reads, retaining in-frame beta chains. Identical CDR3 protein sequences are pooled into one entry, listed with their most common genes and DNA. The sample table contains around 20,000 distinct CDR3 sequences; only one count was recorded for roughly 29% of them. The top ten clones comprise roughly a tenth of the sample. For these receptors, no antigen is known. The treatment or condition label corresponds to: roughly nine-day PBMC culture with coronavirus spike peptide pools or control peptides (ViraFEST assay).

The sample comprised cultured CD4+ T cells from blood. The receptors shown here come from a human donor with COVID-19.

The genes are TRBV6-1 and TRBJ1-1; D gene uncertain. The CDR3 has 10 residues. Trimming removed 6 bases at V and 7 bases at J, with 6 bases between. CDR1 is MNHNS, CDR2 SASEGT, per germline. The CDR3 nucleotides read TGTGCCAGCAGCCGACTTGAAGCTTTCTTT. Protein product: CASSRLEAFF.

By proportion, this clonotype is medium-sized. CDR3 coding DNA: TGCAGTGCCGATAGCGGGGGCACAGATACGCAGTATTTT. It translates to CSADSGGTDTQYF. The chain has TRBV20-1 and TRBJ2-3; 8 nucleotides match TRBD2. Per germline, CDR1 DFQATT and CDR2 SNEGSKA (reference sequence). This CDR3 comprises 13 residues. V lost 6 bases, J lost 1 base, and 3 bases stayed unmatched.

The V call is TRBV6-2 or TRBV6-3, the J call TRBJ2-1; D is unclear. Trimming pared 5 bases from V and 5 bases from J, leaving 7 bases between. The CDR3 is 12 amino acids. Per the germline V gene, CDR1 is MNHEY and CDR2 is SVGEGT. The CDR3 region has the DNA TGTGCCAGCAGTCAGACACACAATGAGCAGTTCTTC. It encodes CASSQTHNEQFF.

This CDR3 is CATSDSREYGYTF. CDR3 nucleotides: TGTGCCACCAGTGATTCCAGGGAATATGGCTACACCTTC. The chain uses TRBV24-1 and TRBJ1-2; tentative D call: TRBD1 (5 bases). CDR3 size: 13 residues. V shed 2 bases and J shed 5 bases, with 8 bases lying between them. Germline loops: CDR1 KGHDR, CDR2 SFDVKD.

This clonotype was seen a few times. The chain combines TRBV19 with TRBJ1-1; no definite D call. Germline assignment: CDR1 LNHDA and CDR2 SQIVND (reference sequence). The CDR3 contains 15 residues. The V and J ends lost 5 bases and 0 bases respectively, with 13 bases between them. CDR3 bases: TGTGCCAGTAGTCAAAGCAAGGGTATGAACACTGAAGCTTTCTTT. It yields the protein CASSQSKGMNTEAFF.

The genes are TRBV7-9 and TRBJ2-7; possible D gene TRBD1, 6 bases. The CDR3 length is 15 residues. Deletions cut 2 bases from V and 4 bases from J, with 15 bases between. CDR1 is SEHNR and CDR2 is FQNEAQ in the germline V gene (reference sequence). In nucleotides, the CDR3 is TGTGCCAGCAGCTTAACGGGACAAGCATTTTACGAGCAGTACTTC. Residues: CASSLTGQAFYEQYF.

The chain employs TRBV6-1 and TRBJ1-4, with TRBD1 as a possible D gene (5 bases). The germline V gene has CDR1 MNHNS and CDR2 SASEGT. Trimming took 6 bases from V and 7 from J, leaving 12 bases between them. The CDR3 contains 13 residues. CDR3 protein: CASSAGFFEKLFF. The CDR3 bases are TGTGCCAGCAGCGCAGGGTTTTTTGAAAAACTGTTTTTT.

The gene calls are TRBV20-1 and TRBJ1-1, with no clear D. Per the germline V gene, CDR1 is DFQATT and CDR2 is SNEGSKA (reference sequence). Trimming left V 5 bases short and J 0 bases short, with 10 bases between. This CDR3 region has 13 residues. For the CDR3, the DNA is TGCAGTGCTCTCTCCAGGTTGAACACTGAAGCTTTCTTT. Amino acid sequence: CSALSRLNTEAFF.

The chain is built from TRBV28 and TRBJ1-1, with D unclear. CDR3 length: 14 residues. Germline V gene lookup returns CDR1 MDHEN and CDR2 SYDVKM. Between the trimmed V and J ends, which lost 1 base and 1 base, there was a span of 7 bases. The chain's CDR3 is CASSLSKGNTEAFF. The CDR3 nucleotides read TGTGCCAGCAGTTTATCTAAGGGGAACACTGAAGCTTTCTTT.

The chain joins TRBV14 to TRBJ1-1, with 9 bases matching TRBD1. This CDR3 spans 18 amino acids. CDR1 SGHDN and CDR2 FVKESK come from the germline V gene. Unmatched junction bases numbered 9, after V lost 1 base and J lost 0 bases. Here the CDR3 reads CASSQGDRVGFLNTEAFF. The CDR3 bases are TGTGCCAGCAGCCAAGGGGACAGGGTAGGGTTCCTGAACACTGAAGCTTTCTTT.

This clonotype appeared a few times. V is TRBV11-2 and J is TRBJ2-5, with D possibly TRBD2 on 5 matching bases. This CDR3 spans 12 amino acids. Germline V gene sequence: CDR1 SGHAT, CDR2 FQNNGV. V was clipped by 8 bases and J by 5 bases, with 12 bases between them. The CDR3 DNA is TGTGCCAGCGGGAGTACCATGGAGACCCAGTACTTC. Encoded protein: CASGSTMETQYF.

This clonotype was recorded a few times. The chain couples TRBV20-1 to TRBJ2-7; D gene uncertain. The CDR3 contains 15 residues. Between the trimmed V and J ends, which lost 2 bases and 2 bases, there was a span of 16 bases. Germline lookup yields CDR1 DFQATT and CDR2 SNEGSKA (reference sequence). This CDR3 reads CSARPLGPRTYEQYF. Here the CDR3 DNA reads TGCAGTGCTAGACCCCTCGGTCCCCGCACCTACGAGCAGTACTTC.

The chain uses TRBV11-3 and TRBJ2-5; 7 bases match TRBD2. The junction had 12 bases not matched to a gene; V was cut back by 5 bases and J by 0 bases. The germline gives CDR1 SGHNT, CDR2 YENEEA. The CDR3 is 17 residues long. The CDR3 DNA reads TGTGCCAGCAGCATCCGACTCCGAGCGGGGAACCAAGAGACCCAGTACTTC. This encodes CASSIRLRAGNQETQYF. The whole variable domain, filled in from reference TRBV11-3 and TRBJ2-5, reads EAGVVQSPRYKIIEKKQPVAFWCNPISGHNTLYWYLQNLGQGPELLIRYENEEAVDDSQLPKDRFSAERLKGVDSTLKIQPAELGDSAVYLCASSIRLRAGNQETQYFGPGTRLLVL.

The chain is built from TRBV7-2 and TRBJ1-1, with D uncertain. The CDR3 covers 17 residues. V was pared by 3 bases and J by 1 base, with 18 bases between. Germline loops: CDR1 SGHTA, CDR2 FQGNSA. CDR3 region: CASSFLSGSGRNTEAFF. CDR3 nucleotide sequence: TGTGCCAGCAGCTTCCTCTCTGGGAGTGGCAGGAACACTGAAGCTTTCTTT. Together with reference TRBV7-2 and TRBJ1-1, the CDR3 gives the full variable domain: GAGVSQSPSNKVTEKGKDVELRCDPISGHTALYWYRQSLGQGLEFLIYFQGNSAPDKSGLPSDRFSAERTGGSVSTLTIQRTQQEDSAVYLCASSFLSGSGRNTEAFFGQGTRLTVV.

The chain links TRBV25-1 to TRBJ2-7; D not resolved. Trimming pared 6 bases from V and 3 bases from J, leaving 6 bases between. The CDR3 length is 11 residues. Germline V gene data show CDR1 as MGHDK and CDR2 as SYGVNS. CDR3: CASSDSYEQYF. In DNA, the CDR3 is TGTGCCAGCAGCGATAGCTACGAGCAGTACTTC.

The gene calls are TRBV2 and TRBJ2-7; D possibly corresponds to TRBD1 (7 bases). V lost 4 bases and J 3 bases, leaving 16 bases between the germline ends. This CDR3 region has 15 residues. Looked up from germline, CDR1 is SNHLY and CDR2 is FYNNEI. CDR3 in amino acids: CASSVGGTAYYEQYF. In DNA form, the CDR3 reads TGTGCCAGCAGTGTAGGGGGGACAGCTTACTACGAGCAGTACTTC.